One T cell receptor (beta chain) is described in this entry. The antigen remains unidentified. The CDR3 contains 16 residues. Germline V gene sequence: CDR1 LNHDA, CDR2 SQIVND (reference sequence). The ends lost 5 bases at V and 6 bases at J; junction bases unmatched: 11. This entry is derived from a study of vaccination and CD4 T cells after COVID-19. Study as a whole: Researchers treated cells with overlapping spike peptides taken from SARS-CoV-2, HCoV-NL63, HCoV-OC43 and HCoV-229E.

Points from the study as a whole: In median terms, SARS-CoV-2-reactive clonotypes went from about 20 to 38, a nonsignificant rise.

Treatment in this sample: approximately nine-day PBMC culture with coronavirus spike peptide pools or control peptides (ViraFEST assay). For ViraFEST, peptide pools expanded antigen-specific T cells, after which the TCRs were sequenced. Cultured CD4+ T cell DNA underwent sequencing with the Oncomine TCR Beta short-read assay. TCRdb re-called the PCR reads through MiXCR, storing one row per CDR3 protein. The table has about 18,000 distinct CDR3 sequences, 50% to 60% seen once. The clonotype was recovered from a human donor who had recovered from COVID-19. Sequenced material: CD4+ T cells from blood, cultured in vitro, taken before SARS-CoV-2 vaccination. The chain uses TRBV19 and TRBJ1-5, with 9 bases that match TRBD1. CDR3 sequence (DNA): TGTGCCAGTAGTTCTCAGGACAGGGGAATCCGTCAGCCCCAGCATTTT. This translates into CASSSQDRGIRQPQHF.